These 30 T cell receptor beta chains share one sample of origin, sequenced in a study of control samples from healthy donors and cancer patients (dated by TCRdb to the early 2020s). Receptors were amplified or captured by the immunoSEQ multiplex PCR assay. The immuneACCESS repertoire file appears here via TCRdb, limited to in-frame rearrangements. These files lack a portion of the clones; in checked studies, under half of the deficit traces to unresolved V genes, and the cause of the others is not known. The sample table lists around 100,000 clones, roughly 87% of them with a count of one. The ten largest make up under 20% of the sample. The source material was blood. The receptors originated from a woman between 50 and 59 years old in good health.

The chain employs TRBV2 and TRBJ1-1, with D uncertain. This CDR3 comprises 10 residues. V was trimmed by 8 bases and J by 4 bases, leaving 5 bases between them. The germline gives CDR1 SNHLY, CDR2 FYNNEI. This CDR3 is CASGITEAFF. The CDR3 DNA sequence: TGTGCCAGCGGAATCACTGAAGCTTTCTTT. The full variable domain, its missing parts supplied by reference TRBV2 and TRBJ1-1, is EPEVTQTPSHQVTQMGQEVILRCVPISNHLYFYWYRQILGQKVEFLVSFYNNEISEKSEIFDDQFSVERPDGSNFTLKIRSTKLEDSAMYFCASGITEAFFGQGTRLTVV.

The chain is built from TRBV7-9 and TRBJ1-5, with 7 bases identical to TRBD1. J lost 7 bases, V lost 5 bases, and 11 bases had no gene match. The CDR3 spans 15 residues. CDR1 is SEHNR, CDR2 FQNEAQ, per germline (reference sequence). This CDR3 reads CASSPGRGWWQPQHF. In DNA, the CDR3 is TGTGCCAGCAGCCCAGGCAGGGGGTGGTGGCAGCCCCAGCATTTT.

The chain links TRBV6-5 to TRBJ2-1; D is unclear. CDR3 size: 11 residues. The V gene lost 0 bases and the J gene lost 11 bases, with 5 bases spanning the gap. Per germline, CDR1 MNHEY and CDR2 SVGAGI. The DNA of the CDR3 is TGTGCCAGCAGTTACTCTGGTCAGCAGTTCTTC. It specifies CASSYSGQQFF.

J is TRBJ1-2 and V is TRBV30, with TRBD1 as a possible D gene (6 bases). The CDR3 contains 12 residues. The germline V and J ends were trimmed by 4 bases and 2 bases, with 8 bases remaining between them. Germline-derived CDR1 and CDR2 are GTSNPN and SVGIG (reference sequence). The CDR3 sequence: CAWTTGNYGYTF. Written as DNA, the CDR3 is TGTGCCTGGACCACAGGGAACTATGGCTACACCTTC.

The rearrangement links TRBV12-3 or TRBV12-4 to TRBJ2-1; 8 bases agree with TRBD2. The CDR3 is 12 residues long. The ends lost 5 bases at V and 9 bases at J; junction bases unmatched: 3. This CDR3 reads CASSQREREQFF. DNA of the CDR3: TGTGCCAGCAGTCAGCGGGAGCGTGAGCAGTTCTTC.

The V and J genes are TRBV7-3 and TRBJ2-3; the D is unclear. Germline V lookup: CDR1 SGHTA, CDR2 FQGTGA. The length of the CDR3 is 15 residues. Trimming removed 3 bases from V and 4 bases from J, with 14 bases in between. CDR3 DNA: TGTGCCAGCAGCTTCGGCACTAAACCTTCAGATACGCAGTATTTT. Translating it yields CASSFGTKPSDTQYF.

The V gene is TRBV24-1, the J gene TRBJ2-5, with D unclear. This CDR3 is built from 11 residues. Germline values: CDR1 KGHDR, CDR2 SFDVKD. Trimming stripped 6 bases from V and 5 bases from J, with 6 bases between. As DNA, the CDR3 is TGTGCCACCAGTACAATCGAGACCCAGTACTTC. Translating gives CATSTIETQYF.

The rearrangement joins TRBV14 to TRBJ1-3, with D hard to call. Germline-derived CDR1 and CDR2 are SGHDN and FVKESK. The CDR3 spans 15 residues. The V gene lost 3 bases and the J gene lost 0 bases, with 9 bases spanning the gap. The CDR3 DNA follows: TGTGCCAGCAGCCAGGGTTTTCTCTCTGGAAACACCATATATTTT. Its translation: CASSQGFLSGNTIYF.

This clone has more than one count but fewer than ten. The chain couples TRBV7-8 to TRBJ2-7; TRBD1 matches at 8 bases. The CDR3 loop spans 14 amino acids. The ends lost 4 bases at V and 2 bases at J; junction bases unmatched: 4. Germline CDR1 and CDR2: SGHVS and FQNEAQ. The CDR3 is CASSSQQGAYEQYF. CDR3 nucleotide sequence: TGTGCCAGCAGCTCTCAACAGGGGGCCTACGAGCAGTACTTC.

This chain uses TRBV15 with TRBJ2-3, with D possibly TRBD1 on 6 matching bases. Germline loops: CDR1 LNHNV, CDR2 YYDKDF (reference sequence). V was trimmed by 0 bases and J by 6 bases, leaving 10 bases between them. CDR3 size: 14 residues. CDR3 sequence: CATSRETGTDTQYF. The CDR3 coding sequence is TGTGCCACCAGCAGAGAGACAGGAACCGATACGCAGTATTTT.

The chain recombines TRBV12-5 with TRBJ2-2, with D perhaps matching TRBD1 or TRBD2 (5 bases each). CDR3 size: 14 residues. V lost 6 bases and J 3 bases, leaving 11 bases between the germline ends. CDR1 is LGHNT and CDR2 is FRNRAP in the germline V gene. This chain's CDR3 is CASGGRVYTGELFF. In DNA, the CDR3 is TGTGCTAGTGGGGGACGGGTATACACCGGGGAGCTGTTTTTT.

The CDR3 loop is CASRGRSSGVHDEQFF. The DNA of the CDR3 is TGTGCCAGTAGGGGGCGGTCTAGCGGCGTGCACGATGAGCAGTTCTTC. The chain combines TRBV19 with TRBJ2-1; 7 nucleotides agree with TRBD2. With V trimmed by 6 bases and J by 8 bases, 16 bases remained unmatched. The CDR3 extends over 16 amino acids. From germline, CDR1 is LNHDA and CDR2 SQIVND (reference sequence). The full variable domain, completed using reference TRBV19 and TRBJ2-1, is DGGITQSPKYLFRKEGQNVTLSCEQNLNHDAMYWYRQDPGQGLRLIYYSQIVNDFQKGDIAEGYSVSREKKESFPLTVTSAQKNPTAFYLCASRGRSSGVHDEQFFGPGTRLTVL.

This chain uses TRBV2 with TRBJ2-5, with 7 bases matching TRBD1. CDR3 length: 15 amino acids. Losses at the gene ends were 8 bases for V and 3 bases for J; bases not matched to a gene: 12. Per germline, CDR1 SNHLY and CDR2 FYNNEI. The CDR3 here is CASYIRDRQKETQYF. In DNA, the CDR3 is TGTGCCAGCTACATACGGGACAGACAAAAAGAGACCCAGTACTTC.

This chain uses TRBV25-1 with TRBJ1-2, with 9 bases matching TRBD1. Germline V CDR1 and CDR2: MGHDK, SYGVNS. The CDR3 length is 14 residues. Trimming took 6 bases from V and 8 from J; bases not matched to a gene: 10. The CDR3 protein is CASSASGTGKGYTF. CDR3 DNA sequence: TGTGCCAGCAGCGCCTCCGGGACAGGGAAGGGCTACACCTTC.

A single count supports this clone. The chain has TRBV19 and TRBJ1-3, with 9 nucleotides matching TRBD1. The V gene end was trimmed by 3 bases and the J gene end by 0 bases; junction bases not matched to a gene: 6. This CDR3 comprises 17 residues. Germline V gene lookup returns CDR1 LNHDA and CDR2 SQIVND (reference sequence). CDR3 protein: CASSIPGQGPSGNTIYF. The CDR3 DNA is TGTGCCAGTAGTATTCCGGGACAGGGACCCTCTGGAAACACCATATATTTT.

This clone is deemed medium-sized (0.01 to 0.1%). The chain carries TRBV12-5 and TRBJ1-1; D is uncertain. Trimming left V 7 bases short and J 3 bases short, with 12 bases between. The CDR3 runs to 13 residues. Looked up from germline, CDR1 is LGHNT and CDR2 is FRNRAP. CDR3 protein: CASVSVGDTEAFF. The DNA of the CDR3 is TGTGCTAGTGTAAGCGTTGGAGACACTGAAGCTTTCTTT. The full variable domain, its missing parts supplied by reference TRBV12-5 and TRBJ1-1, is DARVTQTPRHKVTEMGQEVTMRCQPILGHNTVFWYRQTMMQGLELLAYFRNRAPLDDSGMPKDRFSAEMPDATLATLKIQPSEPRDSAVYFCASVSVGDTEAFFGQGTRLTVV.

This clone was recorded only once. The genes are TRBV19 and TRBJ1-3; D is ambiguous. Germline V gene lookup returns CDR1 LNHDA and CDR2 SQIVND (reference sequence). This CDR3 is built from 15 residues. V lost 0 bases and J lost 4, with 10 bases in between. The CDR3: CASSIESGYGNTIYF. CDR3 nucleotide sequence: TGTGCCAGTAGTATAGAGAGCGGGTACGGAAACACCATATATTTT. Full variable domain (outside the CDR3, taken from reference TRBV19 and TRBJ1-3): DGGITQSPKYLFRKEGQNVTLSCEQNLNHDAMYWYRQDPGQGLRLIYYSQIVNDFQKGDIAEGYSVSREKKESFPLTVTSAQKNPTAFYLCASSIESGYGNTIYFGEGSWLTVV.

The chain links TRBV4-1 to TRBJ2-5; D might be TRBD1 (6 bases). Germline CDR1 and CDR2: MGHRA and YSYEKL. The CDR3 has 16 residues. Trimming left V 2 bases short and J 5 bases short, with 18 bases between. CDR3 residues: CASSQMGLAQGETQYF. In DNA form, the CDR3 reads TGCGCCAGCAGCCAAATGGGCCTCGCCCAGGGGGAGACCCAGTACTTC.

Only one count was recorded for this clone. The V and J genes are TRBV29-1 and TRBJ2-1, with 8 bases identical to TRBD2. Germline CDR1 and CDR2: SQVTM and ANQGSEA. This CDR3 contains 14 residues. The trim removed 6 bases at V and 8 bases at J, leaving 12 bases unmatched. CDR3 in DNA: TGCAGCGTGCGACCCGGGACTAGTAGCTATGAGCAGTTCTTC. Encoded protein: CSVRPGTSSYEQFF.

The CDR3: CASGTEGQRQETQYF. In DNA, the CDR3 is TGTGCCAGCGGAACGGAGGGACAGAGACAAGAGACCCAGTACTTC. The gene calls are TRBV9 and TRBJ2-5; weak D call: TRBD1 (7 bases). CDR1 is SGDLS, CDR2 YYNGEE, per germline. CDR3 size: 15 residues. The germline V and J ends were trimmed by 7 bases and 2 bases, with 18 bases remaining between them. Based on the CDR3 plus reference TRBV9 and TRBJ2-5, the full variable domain is DSGVTQTPKHLITATGQRVTLRCSPRSGDLSVYWYQQSLDQGLQFLIQYYNGEERAKGNILERFSAQQFPDLHSELNLSSLELGDSALYFCASGTEGQRQETQYFGPGTRLLVL.

In the case of this clone: A junction boundary mismatches the germline segment, possibly from a read error. The chain has TRBV3-1 (or the pseudogene TRBV3-2) and TRBJ2-2, with D tentatively TRBD1 (8 bases). From germline, CDR1 is LGHDT and CDR2 YNNKEL (reference sequence). The CDR3 has 16 amino acids. The CDR3 is CASSQDRTGRGGQLFF. Written as DNA, the CDR3 is TGTGCCAGCAGCCAAGATCGGACAGGGAGGGGCGGGCAGCTGTTTTTT.

This chain connects TRBV5-6 to TRBJ2-3; 9 bases fit TRBD2. V lost 3 bases, J lost 2 bases, and 7 bases stayed unmatched. The germline V gene has CDR1 SGHDT and CDR2 YYEEEE. This CDR3 comprises 16 residues. CDR3 in amino acids: CASSSSLAGDTDTQYF. In DNA, the CDR3 is TGTGCCAGCAGCTCCTCCTTAGCGGGGGACACAGATACGCAGTATTTT.

V and J are TRBV2 and TRBJ1-6, with TRBD1 identical over 9 bases. V lost 8 bases to trimming and J lost 9 bases; unmatched junction nucleotides: 8. The CDR3 runs 14 residues. Germline V gene data show CDR1 as SNHLY and CDR2 as FYNNEI. CDR3 loop: CASGPGQGASPLHF. The DNA for the CDR3 is TGTGCCAGCGGACCGGGACAGGGTGCTTCACCCCTCCACTTT.

The genes are TRBV9 and TRBJ2-3; the D is unclear. The CDR3 has 16 residues. The V and J ends lost 4 bases and 2 bases respectively, with 17 bases between them. Germline lookup yields CDR1 SGDLS and CDR2 YYNGEE. CDR3 amino acids: CASSLTPSPLTDTQYF. In DNA form, the CDR3 reads TGTGCCAGCAGCTTAACTCCCTCTCCCCTCACAGATACGCAGTATTTT.

This CDR3 is CAWSVYVILAGTGYGYTF. The CDR3, as DNA: TGTGCCTGGAGTGTATACGTTATTCTGGCCGGGACGGGCTATGGCTACACCTTC. The V call is TRBV30, the J call TRBJ1-2; TRBD1 might be the D (5 bases). CDR3 size: 18 residues. Looked up from germline, CDR1 is GTSNPN and CDR2 is SVGIG (reference sequence). Trimming pared 0 bases from V and 4 bases from J, leaving 24 bases between.

The V gene is TRBV6-5, the J gene TRBJ2-7, with 8 bases that match TRBD2. Germline V gives CDR1 MNHEY, CDR2 SVGAGI. J gave up 5 bases and V 6 bases, and 6 bases lay outside the gene matches. The CDR3 is 13 amino acids. This CDR3 is CASSPSGRHEQYV. In nucleotides, the CDR3 is TGTGCCAGCAGCCCGAGCGGGAGACACGAGCAGTACGTC.

The V gene is TRBV6-5, the J gene TRBJ1-2; 8 nucleotides line up with TRBD1. J lost 7 bases, V lost 7 bases, and 11 bases had no gene match. The CDR3 length is 14 residues. In germline, CDR1 is MNHEY, CDR2 SVGAGI. CDR3 DNA sequence: TGTGCCAGCACCACCAGGACAGGGCCCGCTGGCTACACCTTC. Its translation is CASTTRTGPAGYTF.

In its sample, this clone was seen once. The chain recombines TRBV4-2 with TRBJ2-5, with a possible D match to TRBD2 (5 bases). With 8 bases removed from V and 4 bases from J, the gap between germline ends came to 11 bases. Germline loops: CDR1 LGHNA, CDR2 YNFKEQ. This CDR3 is built from 12 residues. This CDR3 is CASGLYGETQYF. Here the CDR3 DNA reads TGTGCCAGCGGACTCTACGGAGAGACCCAGTACTTC.

Written as DNA, the CDR3 is TGTGCCAGCAGCCTCGGACTAGCGGGGACCTACGAGCAGTACGTC. Its translation: CASSLGLAGTYEQYV. The rearrangement links TRBV6-6 to TRBJ2-7, with 12 bases identical to TRBD2. CDR1 MNHNY and CDR2 SVGAGI come from the germline V gene (reference sequence). The CDR3 loop spans 15 amino acids. J gave up 2 bases and V 6 bases, and 5 bases lay outside the gene matches.

V is TRBV18 and J is TRBJ2-3; 7 bases line up with TRBD2. V lost 0 bases and J lost 7; bases outside the gene matches: 10. The CDR3 is 16 residues long. CDR1 is KGHSH and CDR2 is LQKENI in the germline V gene. DNA for the CDR3: TGTGCCAGCTCACCACCATTGATAGCGGGTCAAAATACGCAGTATTTT. This gives the protein CASSPPLIAGQNTQYF.